These 14 T cell receptor beta chains originate from one sample sequenced in a study of blood T cell repertoires in COVID-19. Data came from immunoSEQ multiplex PCR; TCRdb stores just in-frame clones and leaves some out. Here the sample spans tens of thousands of clones, more than 60% being singletons. The sequenced material came from peripheral blood. These receptors originate from a human donor with active or convalescent COVID-19. The donor label of this sample is uncertain.

Points on this clone: A clone one base away is much larger, so this may be a read error. The same CDR3 can be traced to other DNA sequences in this sample. This chain links TRBV28 with TRBJ2-7; TRBD2 agrees at 8 bases. Germline CDR1 is MDHEN and CDR2 is SYDVKM. V lost 3 bases, J lost 0 bases, and 1 base stayed unmatched. The length of the CDR3 is 14 residues. Here the CDR3 DNA reads TGTGCCAGCAGTTTGAGCGGGAGCTCCTACGAGCAGTACTTC. The encoded protein is CASSLSGSSYEQYF. Filled out from reference TRBV28 and TRBJ2-7, the complete variable domain reads DVKVTQSSRYLVKRTGEKVFLECVQDMDHENMFWYRQDPGLGLRLIYFSYDVKMKEKGDIPEGYSVSREKKERFSLILESASTNQTSMYLCASSLSGSSYEQYFGPGTRLTVT.

The rearrangement uses TRBV5-4 and TRBJ2-1; 10 positions match TRBD2. Looked up from germline, CDR1 is SGHNT and CDR2 is YYREEE (reference sequence). The length of the CDR3 is 15 residues. The V and J ends lost 2 bases and 4 bases, in that order; junction bases with no gene match: 3. CDR3 bases: TGTGCCAGCAGCTTAAGGACTAGCGGATACAATGAGCAGTTCTTC. This encodes CASSLRTSGYNEQFF.

The chain couples TRBV11-2 to TRBJ1-1; 7 bases align to TRBD1. Germline-derived CDR1 and CDR2 are SGHAT and FQNNGV. The CDR3 is 14 residues long. With V trimmed by 4 bases and J by 2 bases, 4 bases remained unmatched. In DNA, the CDR3 is TGTGCCAGCAGCTCAAGACAGGGTAACACTGAAGCTTTCTTT. Its translation is CASSSRQGNTEAFF.

This chain links TRBV29-1 with TRBJ2-7; possible D gene TRBD1, 6 bases. The CDR3 length is 14 residues. Germline-derived CDR1 and CDR2 are SQVTM and ANQGSEA. Trimming pared 5 bases from V and 3 bases from J, leaving 17 bases between. CDR3 loop: CSVYKRAGDYEQYF. The CDR3 DNA reads TGCAGCGTTTATAAGAGGGCAGGGGACTACGAGCAGTACTTC.

The chain links TRBV11-2 to TRBJ2-5; D perhaps matches TRBD1 (6 bases). V lost 3 bases and J lost 1, with 12 bases in between. This CDR3 is 15 amino acids long. Looked up from germline, CDR1 is SGHAT and CDR2 is FQNNGV. Here the CDR3 reads CASSFTSGAQETQYF. DNA for the CDR3: TGTGCCAGCAGCTTCACGTCAGGGGCCCAAGAGACCCAGTACTTC. Full variable domain (outside the CDR3, taken from reference TRBV11-2 and TRBJ2-5): EAGVAQSPRYKIIEKRQSVAFWCNPISGHATLYWYQQILGQGPKLLIQFQNNGVVDDSQLPKDRFSAERLKGVDSTLKIQPAKLEDSAVYLCASSFTSGAQETQYFGPGTRLLVL.

The rearrangement uses TRBV30 and TRBJ1-5; D may be TRBD1 (5 bases). The length of the CDR3 is 14 residues. CDR1 GTSNPN and CDR2 SVGIG come from the germline V gene (reference sequence). V was cut by 1 base and J by 10 bases, with 17 bases left in between. CDR3 coding DNA: TGTGCCTGGAGTGAGGCAGGGTCATCCAGACCCCAGCATTTT. Protein sequence: CAWSEAGSSRPQHF.

This chain joins TRBV19 and TRBJ2-2; 10 nucleotides align to TRBD2. V trimming: 7 bases; J trimming: 4 bases; junction bases outside the gene matches: 6. The germline V gene encodes CDR1 LNHDA and CDR2 SQIVND (reference sequence). The CDR3 sequence is 15 residues long. The CDR3 DNA sequence: TGTGCCAGTACAGGACTAGCGGACCTCACCGGGGAGCTGTTTTTT. This translates into CASTGLADLTGELFF.

This chain uses TRBV27 with TRBJ2-5, with 8 bases that match TRBD2. Germline V gene data show CDR1 as MNHEY and CDR2 as SMNVEV (reference sequence). V lost 5 bases to trimming and J lost 4 bases; unmatched junction nucleotides: 9. This CDR3 region has 15 residues. The CDR3 sequence is CASSPTRTSRETQYF. The CDR3 region has the DNA TGTGCCAGCAGTCCTACCCGGACTAGCCGAGAGACCCAGTACTTC.

A word on this clone: A single base separates this from a much larger clone, so it may be a read error. CDR3 residues: CATSLSGGGTGELFF. The CDR3 DNA follows: TGCGCCACCAGCCTGTCCGGGGGGGGGACCGGGGAGCTGTTTTTT. The chain recombines TRBV4-1 with TRBJ2-2; 8 bases align to TRBD2. This CDR3 spans 15 amino acids. Germline CDR1 reads MGHRA; CDR2 reads YSYEKL.

This clone was seen a few times. V is TRBV4-1 and J is TRBJ1-1; perhaps TRBD1 as D (5 bases). CDR3 length: 15 amino acids. Trimming pared 6 bases from V and 0 bases from J, leaving 14 bases between. Germline assignment: CDR1 MGHRA and CDR2 YSYEKL. CDR3 region: CASSHYGGLNTEAFF. The CDR3 DNA reads TGCGCCAGCAGTCATTACGGGGGATTGAACACTGAAGCTTTCTTT.

The chain links TRBV28 to TRBJ2-7, with 13 positions matching TRBD2. J gave up 5 bases and V 5 bases, and 9 bases lay outside the gene matches. The CDR3 is 16 amino acids. Germline loops: CDR1 MDHEN, CDR2 SYDVKM. The chain's CDR3 is CASSPWTSGSTDEQYF. The CDR3, as DNA: TGTGCCAGCAGTCCCTGGACTAGCGGGAGTACGGACGAGCAGTACTTC.

This clone was seen a handful of times. The rearrangement joins TRBV4-1 to TRBJ1-4; TRBD1 aligns across 8 bases. V lost 2 bases and J lost 5; bases outside the gene matches: 13. Germline V gene lookup returns CDR1 MGHRA and CDR2 YSYEKL. The CDR3 is 18 amino acids. The CDR3 bases are TGCGCCAGCAGCCAACGGGAGGTAGTTGGACAGGGAAATGAAAAACTGTTTTTT. It translates to CASSQREVVGQGNEKLFF.

This chain uses TRBV7-8 with TRBJ2-3, with a weak D call TRBD1 (6 bases). This CDR3 contains 15 residues. V lost 1 base and J lost 3, with 11 bases in between. Germline values: CDR1 SGHVS, CDR2 FQNEAQ. This chain's CDR3 is CASSLGGQGTDTQYF. DNA of the CDR3: TGTGCCAGCAGCTTAGGGGGGCAGGGAACAGATACGCAGTATTTT.

The J gene is TRBJ2-5, the V gene TRBV19, with D possibly matching TRBD1 (6 bases). Germline CDR1 and CDR2: LNHDA and SQIVND (reference sequence). Trimming took 5 bases from V and 5 from J, leaving 12 bases between them. CDR3 size: 13 residues. CDR3 DNA: TGTGCCAGTAGTTCAACAGGGTATGAGACCCAGTACTTC. Residues: CASSSTGYETQYF.